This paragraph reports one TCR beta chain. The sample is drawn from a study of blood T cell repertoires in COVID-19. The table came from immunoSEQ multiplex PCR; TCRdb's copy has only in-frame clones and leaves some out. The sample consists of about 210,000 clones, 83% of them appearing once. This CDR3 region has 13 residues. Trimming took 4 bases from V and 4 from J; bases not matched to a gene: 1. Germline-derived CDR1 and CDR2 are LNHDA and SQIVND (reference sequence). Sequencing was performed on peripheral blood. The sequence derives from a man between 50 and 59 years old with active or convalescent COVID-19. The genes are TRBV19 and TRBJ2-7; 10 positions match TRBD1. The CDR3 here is CASSRTGGYEQYF. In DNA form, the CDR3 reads TGTGCCAGTAGTAGGACAGGGGGGTACGAGCAGTACTTC.